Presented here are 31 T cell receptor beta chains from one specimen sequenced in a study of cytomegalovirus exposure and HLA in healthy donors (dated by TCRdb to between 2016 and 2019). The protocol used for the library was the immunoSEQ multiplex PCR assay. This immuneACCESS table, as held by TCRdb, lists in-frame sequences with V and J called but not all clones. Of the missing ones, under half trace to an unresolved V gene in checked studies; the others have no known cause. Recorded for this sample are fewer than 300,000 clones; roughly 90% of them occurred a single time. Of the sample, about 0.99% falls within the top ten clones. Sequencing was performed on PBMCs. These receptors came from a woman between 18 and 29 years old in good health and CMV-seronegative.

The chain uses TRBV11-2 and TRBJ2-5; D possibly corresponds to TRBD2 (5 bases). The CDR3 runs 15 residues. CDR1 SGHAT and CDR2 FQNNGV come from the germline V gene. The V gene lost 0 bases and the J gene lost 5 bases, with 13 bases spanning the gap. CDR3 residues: CASSLDTRVAETQYF. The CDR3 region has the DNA TGTGCCAGCAGCTTAGATACCAGAGTAGCGGAGACCCAGTACTTC. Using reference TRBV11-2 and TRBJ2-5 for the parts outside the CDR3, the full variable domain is EAGVAQSPRYKIIEKRQSVAFWCNPISGHATLYWYQQILGQGPKLLIQFQNNGVVDDSQLPKDRFSAERLKGVDSTLKIQPAKLEDSAVYLCASSLDTRVAETQYFGPGTRLLVL.

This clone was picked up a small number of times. The DNA of the CDR3 is TGTGCCAGCAGCATTCCGCTCAGGTCCTACGAGCAGTACTTC. This codes for CASSIPLRSYEQYF. The chain couples TRBV5-6 to TRBJ2-7; D unresolved. There are 14 residues in the CDR3. V shed 4 bases and J shed 1 base, with 12 bases lying between them. The germline V gene encodes CDR1 SGHDT and CDR2 YYEEEE.

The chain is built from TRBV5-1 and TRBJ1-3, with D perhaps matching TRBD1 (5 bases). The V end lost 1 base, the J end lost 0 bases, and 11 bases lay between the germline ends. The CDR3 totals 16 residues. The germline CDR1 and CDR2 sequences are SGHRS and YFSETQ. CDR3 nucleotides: TGCGCCAGCAGCTTGCGGGGGTCTAGCTCTGGAAACACCATATATTTT. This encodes CASSLRGSSSGNTIYF.

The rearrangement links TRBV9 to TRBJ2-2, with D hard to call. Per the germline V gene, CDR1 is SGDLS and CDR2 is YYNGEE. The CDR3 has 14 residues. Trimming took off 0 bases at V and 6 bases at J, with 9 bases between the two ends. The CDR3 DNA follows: TGTGCCAGCAGCGTAGTAGGTCGGGCCGGGGAGCTGTTTTTT. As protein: CASSVVGRAGELFF.

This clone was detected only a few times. The DNA of the CDR3 is TGTGCCTGGAGTGTACCTAGAAGAAGTCAGCCCCAGCATTTT. Residues: CAWSVPRRSQPQHF. The chain uses TRBV30 and TRBJ1-5; no reliable D call. The CDR3 is 14 residues long. CDR1 and CDR2 (germline): GTSNPN, SVGIG (reference sequence). Trimming took off 0 bases at V and 6 bases at J, with 12 bases between the two ends.

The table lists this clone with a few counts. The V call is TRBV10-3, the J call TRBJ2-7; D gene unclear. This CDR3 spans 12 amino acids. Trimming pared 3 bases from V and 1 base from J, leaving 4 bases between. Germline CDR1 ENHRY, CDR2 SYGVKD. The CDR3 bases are TGTGCCATCAGTGATCAGTCCTACGAGCAGTACTTC. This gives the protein CAISDQSYEQYF.

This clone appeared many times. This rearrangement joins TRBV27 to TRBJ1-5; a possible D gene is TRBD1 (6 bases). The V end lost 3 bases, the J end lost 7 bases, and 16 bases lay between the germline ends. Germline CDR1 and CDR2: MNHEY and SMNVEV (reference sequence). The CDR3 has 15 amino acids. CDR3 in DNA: TGTGCCAGCAGTTTTACGGGCAGGGGCGTACAGCCCCAGCATTTT. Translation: CASSFTGRGVQPQHF.

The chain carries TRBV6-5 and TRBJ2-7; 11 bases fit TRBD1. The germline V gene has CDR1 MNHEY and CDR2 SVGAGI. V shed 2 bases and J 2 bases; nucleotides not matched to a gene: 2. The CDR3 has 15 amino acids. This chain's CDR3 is CASSYRTGGPYEQYF. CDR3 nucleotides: TGTGCCAGCAGTTACCGGACAGGGGGCCCCTACGAGCAGTACTTC.

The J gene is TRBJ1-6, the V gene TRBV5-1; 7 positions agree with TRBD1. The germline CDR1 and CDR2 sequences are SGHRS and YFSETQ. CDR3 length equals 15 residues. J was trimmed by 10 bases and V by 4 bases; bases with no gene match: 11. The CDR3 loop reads CASSPSWTGRSPLHF. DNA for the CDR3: TGCGCCAGCAGCCCATCCTGGACAGGTCGATCACCCCTCCACTTT.

CDR3 in DNA: TGTGCCCCCCCCGGGACAGCCTTCAATGAGCAGTTCTTC. Its protein is CAPPGTAFNEQFF. The V call is TRBV19, the J call TRBJ2-1; TRBD1 matches 7 bases. In germline, CDR1 is LNHDA, CDR2 SQIVND (reference sequence). The junction had 10 bases not matched to a gene; V was cut back by 11 bases and J by 6 bases. This CDR3 is built from 13 residues.

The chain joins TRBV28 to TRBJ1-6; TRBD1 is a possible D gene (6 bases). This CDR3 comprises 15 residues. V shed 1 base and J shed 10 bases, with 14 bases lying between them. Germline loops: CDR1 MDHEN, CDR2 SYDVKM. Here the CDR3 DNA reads TGTGCCAGCAGTTTATCTGACAGGTTACGGTCACCCCTCCACTTT. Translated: CASSLSDRLRSPLHF.

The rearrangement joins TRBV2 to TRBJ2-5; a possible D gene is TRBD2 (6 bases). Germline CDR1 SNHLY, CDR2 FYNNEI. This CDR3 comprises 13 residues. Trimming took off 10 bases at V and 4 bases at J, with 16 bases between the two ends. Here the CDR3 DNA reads TGTGCCACTGACTATGGAGCGGGAGAGACCCAGTACTTC. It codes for CATDYGAGETQYF.

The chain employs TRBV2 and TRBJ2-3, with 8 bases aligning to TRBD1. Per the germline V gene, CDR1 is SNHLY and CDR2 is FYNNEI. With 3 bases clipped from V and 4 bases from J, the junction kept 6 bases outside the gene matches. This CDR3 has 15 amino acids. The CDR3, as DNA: TGTGCCAGCAGTGACGGCCAGGGGGCCCCAGATACGCAGTATTTT. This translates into CASSDGQGAPDTQYF.

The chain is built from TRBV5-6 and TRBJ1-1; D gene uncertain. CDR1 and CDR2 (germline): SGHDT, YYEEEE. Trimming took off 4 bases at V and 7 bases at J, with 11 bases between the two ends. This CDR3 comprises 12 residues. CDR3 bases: TGTGCCAGCAGCGTCGCACCGGGTGAAGCTTTCTTT. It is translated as CASSVAPGEAFF.

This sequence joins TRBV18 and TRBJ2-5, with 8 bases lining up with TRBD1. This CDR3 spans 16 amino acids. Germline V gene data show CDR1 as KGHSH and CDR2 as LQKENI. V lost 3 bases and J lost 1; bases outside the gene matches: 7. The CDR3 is CASSPGTGRLQETQYF. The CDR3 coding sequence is TGTGCCAGCTCACCGGGGACAGGCCGCCTCCAAGAGACCCAGTACTTC.

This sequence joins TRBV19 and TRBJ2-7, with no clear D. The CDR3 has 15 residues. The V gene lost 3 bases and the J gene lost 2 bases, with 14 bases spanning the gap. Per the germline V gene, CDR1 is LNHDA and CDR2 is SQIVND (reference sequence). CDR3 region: CASSIRGSLPYEQYF. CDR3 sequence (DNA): TGTGCCAGTAGTATTCGAGGCAGCCTACCCTACGAGCAGTACTTC.

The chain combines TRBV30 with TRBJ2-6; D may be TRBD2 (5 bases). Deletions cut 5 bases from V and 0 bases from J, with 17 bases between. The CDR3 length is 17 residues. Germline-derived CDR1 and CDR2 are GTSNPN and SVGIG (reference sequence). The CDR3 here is CAWYRGRLSSGANVLTF. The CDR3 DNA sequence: TGTGCCTGGTACCGAGGGCGATTGAGCTCTGGGGCCAACGTCCTGACTTTC. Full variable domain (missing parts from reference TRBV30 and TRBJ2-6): SQTIHQWPATLVQPVGSPLSLECTVEGTSNPNLYWYRQAAGRGLQLLFYSVGIGQISSEVPQNLSASRPQDRQFILSSKKLLLSDSGFYLCAWYRGRLSSGANVLTFGAGSRLTVL.

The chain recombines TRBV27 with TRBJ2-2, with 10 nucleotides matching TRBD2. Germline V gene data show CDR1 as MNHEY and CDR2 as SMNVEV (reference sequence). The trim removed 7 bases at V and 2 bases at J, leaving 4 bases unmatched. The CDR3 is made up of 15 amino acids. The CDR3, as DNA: TGTGCCAGCAACCAACTAGCGGGAAACACCGGGGAGCTGTTTTTT. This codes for CASNQLAGNTGELFF.

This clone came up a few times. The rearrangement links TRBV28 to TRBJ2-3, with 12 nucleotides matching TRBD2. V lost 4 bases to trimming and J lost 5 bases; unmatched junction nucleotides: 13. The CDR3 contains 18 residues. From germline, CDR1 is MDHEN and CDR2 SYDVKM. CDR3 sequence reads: CASSSKSTSGRWVDTQYF. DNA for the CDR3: TGTGCCAGCAGTTCAAAATCGACTAGCGGGAGATGGGTAGATACGCAGTATTTT.

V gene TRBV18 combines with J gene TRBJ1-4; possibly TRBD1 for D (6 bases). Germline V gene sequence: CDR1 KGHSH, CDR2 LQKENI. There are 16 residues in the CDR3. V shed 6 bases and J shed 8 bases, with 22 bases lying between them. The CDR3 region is CASSTSLQGVGEKLFF. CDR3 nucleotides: TGTGCCAGCTCGACCTCTCTACAGGGTGTTGGCGAAAAACTGTTTTTT.

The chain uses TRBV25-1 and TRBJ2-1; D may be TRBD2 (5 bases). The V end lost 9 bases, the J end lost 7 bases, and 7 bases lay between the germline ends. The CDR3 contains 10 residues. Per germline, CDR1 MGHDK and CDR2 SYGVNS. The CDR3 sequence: CASWRNEQFF. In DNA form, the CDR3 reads TGTGCCAGTTGGAGGAATGAGCAGTTCTTC.

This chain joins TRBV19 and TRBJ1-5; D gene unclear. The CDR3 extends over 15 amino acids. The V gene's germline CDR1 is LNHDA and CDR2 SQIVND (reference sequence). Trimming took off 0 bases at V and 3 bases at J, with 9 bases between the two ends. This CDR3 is CASSIDPQYNQPQHF. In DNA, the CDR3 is TGTGCCAGTAGTATAGATCCGCAGTACAATCAGCCCCAGCATTTT.

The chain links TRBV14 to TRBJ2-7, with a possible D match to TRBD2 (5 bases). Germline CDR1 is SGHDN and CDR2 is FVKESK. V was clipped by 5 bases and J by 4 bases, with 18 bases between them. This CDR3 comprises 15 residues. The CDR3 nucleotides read TGTGCCAGCAGCTCAAATAAAGCCGGCGGGTACGAGCAGTACTTC. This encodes CASSSNKAGGYEQYF.

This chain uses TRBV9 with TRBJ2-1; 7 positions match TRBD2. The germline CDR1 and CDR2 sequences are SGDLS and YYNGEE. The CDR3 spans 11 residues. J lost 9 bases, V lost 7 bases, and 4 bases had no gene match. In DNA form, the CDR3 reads TGTGCCAGCGCTACGGGGGGTGAGCAGTTCTTC. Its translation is CASATGGEQFF.

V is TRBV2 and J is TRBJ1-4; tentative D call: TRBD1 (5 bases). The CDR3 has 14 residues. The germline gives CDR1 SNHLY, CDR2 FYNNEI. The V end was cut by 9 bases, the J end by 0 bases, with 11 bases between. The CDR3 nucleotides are TGTGCCAGACGCGGGGGATCAACTAATGAAAAACTGTTTTTT. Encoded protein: CARRGGSTNEKLFF.

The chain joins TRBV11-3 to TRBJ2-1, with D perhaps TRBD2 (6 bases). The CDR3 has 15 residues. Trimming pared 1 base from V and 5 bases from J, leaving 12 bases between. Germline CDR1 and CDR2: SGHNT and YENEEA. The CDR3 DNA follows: TGTGCCAGCAGCTTAGCACGGGAGATGAACAATGAGCAGTTCTTC. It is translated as CASSLAREMNNEQFF.

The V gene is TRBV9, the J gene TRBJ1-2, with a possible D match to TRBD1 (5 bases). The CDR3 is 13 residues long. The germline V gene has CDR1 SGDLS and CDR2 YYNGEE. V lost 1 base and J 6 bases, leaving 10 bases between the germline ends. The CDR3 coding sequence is TGTGCCAGCAGCGTACGTGGGGCCGATGGCTACACCTTC. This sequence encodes CASSVRGADGYTF.

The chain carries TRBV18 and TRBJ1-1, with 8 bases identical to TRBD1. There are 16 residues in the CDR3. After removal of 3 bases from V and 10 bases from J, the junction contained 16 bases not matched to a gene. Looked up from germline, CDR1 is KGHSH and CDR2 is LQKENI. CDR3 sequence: CASSPSQTGESSSAFF. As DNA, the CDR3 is TGTGCCAGCTCACCTAGCCAGACAGGGGAGAGCTCGTCAGCTTTCTTT.

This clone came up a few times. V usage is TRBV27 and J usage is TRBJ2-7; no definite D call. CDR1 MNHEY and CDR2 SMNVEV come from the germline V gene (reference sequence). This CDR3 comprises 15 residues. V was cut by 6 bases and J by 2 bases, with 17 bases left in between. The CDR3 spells CASSPSLAETYEQYF. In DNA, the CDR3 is TGTGCCAGCAGCCCCTCCCTGGCCGAAACCTACGAGCAGTACTTC.

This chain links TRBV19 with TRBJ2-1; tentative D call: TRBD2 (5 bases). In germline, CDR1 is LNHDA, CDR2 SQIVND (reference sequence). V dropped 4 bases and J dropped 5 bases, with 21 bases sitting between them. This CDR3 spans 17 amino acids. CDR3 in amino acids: CASSTNRRVVRDNEQFF. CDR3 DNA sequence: TGTGCCAGTAGTACGAATAGGCGGGTAGTTAGGGACAATGAGCAGTTCTTC.

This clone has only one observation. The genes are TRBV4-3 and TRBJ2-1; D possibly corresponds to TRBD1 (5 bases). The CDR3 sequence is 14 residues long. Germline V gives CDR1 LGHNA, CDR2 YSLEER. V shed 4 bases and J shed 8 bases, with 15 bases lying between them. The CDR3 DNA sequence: TGCGCCAGCAGCCCTCAGGGTAGTATCGATGAGCAGTTCTTC. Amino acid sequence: CASSPQGSIDEQFF.